The clone carrying this T cell receptor (beta chain) came up once. This CDR3 is 14 amino acids long. Trimming took off 5 bases at V and 3 bases at J, with 11 bases between the two ends. CDR1 is SGHDT and CDR2 is YYEEEE in the germline V gene. This record comes from a study of cytomegalovirus exposure and HLA in healthy donors. The assay was immunoSEQ multiplex PCR, and TCRdb's table has in-frame clones only and misses some. The sample yields a few hundred thousand clones, about 90% seen once. V usage is TRBV5-6 and J usage is TRBJ1-4, with D perhaps TRBD1 (6 bases). This TCR was recovered from a man aged 18 to 30 in good health and CMV-seropositive. Sequencing was carried out using PBMCs. This CDR3 is CASRLGHANEKLFF. CDR3 coding DNA: TGTGCCAGCAGGCTGGGACATGCTAATGAAAAACTGTTTTTT. Variable domain in full (rest from reference TRBV5-6 and TRBJ1-4): DAGVTQSPTHLIKTRGQQVTLRCSPKSGHDTVSWYQQALGQGPQFIFQYYEEEERQRGNFPDRFSGHQFPNYSSELNVNALLLGDSALYLCASRLGHANEKLFFGSGTQLSVL.